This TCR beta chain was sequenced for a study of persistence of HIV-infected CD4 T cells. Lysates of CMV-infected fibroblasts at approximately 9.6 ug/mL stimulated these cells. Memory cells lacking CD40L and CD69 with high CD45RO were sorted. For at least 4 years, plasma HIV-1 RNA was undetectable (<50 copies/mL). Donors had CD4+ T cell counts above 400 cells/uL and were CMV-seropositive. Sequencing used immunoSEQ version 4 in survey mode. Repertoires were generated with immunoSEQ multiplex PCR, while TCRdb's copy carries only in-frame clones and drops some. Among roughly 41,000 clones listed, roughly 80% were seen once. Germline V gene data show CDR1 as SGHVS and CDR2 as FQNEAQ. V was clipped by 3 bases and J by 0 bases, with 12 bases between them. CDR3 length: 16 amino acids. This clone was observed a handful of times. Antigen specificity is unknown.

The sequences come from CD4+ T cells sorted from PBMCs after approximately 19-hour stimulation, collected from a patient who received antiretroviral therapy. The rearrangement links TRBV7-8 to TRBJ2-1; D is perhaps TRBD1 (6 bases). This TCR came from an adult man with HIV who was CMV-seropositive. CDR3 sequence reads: CASSFTGWGSYNEQFF. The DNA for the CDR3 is TGTGCCAGCAGCTTTACAGGGTGGGGCTCCTACAATGAGCAGTTCTTC.